Below are 8 T cell receptor beta chains sequenced from a single sample in a study of cytomegalovirus exposure and HLA in healthy donors. The primer mix had 60 Vbeta and 13 Jbeta primers. The repertoire was sequenced with immunoSEQ multiplex PCR; TCRdb's copy has only in-frame clones and lacks some. This table holds approximately 170,000 clones, approximately 81% found once. Specimen: PBMCs. The receptors were gathered from a man aged 45-65 years in good health and CMV-seropositive.

V usage is TRBV18 and J usage is TRBJ1-5, with a tentative D call TRBD1 (5 bases). The V gene's germline CDR1 is KGHSH and CDR2 LQKENI. V was clipped by 1 base and J by 11 bases, with 9 bases between them. This CDR3 comprises 12 residues. CDR3 protein: CASSPREGAQHF. In nucleotides, the CDR3 is TGTGCCAGCTCACCACGGGAAGGGGCCCAGCATTTT. The full variable domain, in which reference TRBV18 and TRBJ1-5 provide the parts outside the CDR3, is NAGVMQNPRHLVRRRGQEARLRCSPMKGHSHVYWYRQLPEEGLKFMVYLQKENIIDESGMPKERFSAEFPKEGPSILRIQQVVRGDSAAYFCASSPREGAQHFGDGTRLSIL.

This rearrangement joins TRBV5-1 to TRBJ2-3; 10 bases map to TRBD2. This CDR3 region has 15 residues. Germline loops: CDR1 SGHRS, CDR2 YFSETQ. V was pared by 1 base and J by 5 bases, with 4 bases of the junction left unmatched. The CDR3 nucleotides are TGCGCCAGCAGCTTGCCCCTAGCGGGGGAAGATACGCAGTATTTT. This translates into CASSLPLAGEDTQYF. The complete variable domain, with remaining parts taken from reference TRBV5-1 and TRBJ2-3, reads KAGVTQTPRYLIKTRGQQVTLSCSPISGHRSVSWYQQTPGQGLQFLFEYFSETQRNKGNFPGRFSGRQFSNSRSEMNVSTLELGDSALYLCASSLPLAGEDTQYFGPGTRLTVL.

A single count supports this clone. For the CDR3, the DNA is TGTGCCAGCTCAACGGGGACAGGGCGGGCACTAGCCAAAAACATTCAGTACTTC. Translated: CASSTGTGRALAKNIQYF. The chain uses TRBV18 and TRBJ2-4, with 9 bases matching TRBD1. Germline V gene sequence: CDR1 KGHSH, CDR2 LQKENI. The CDR3 extends over 18 amino acids. Trimming removed 5 bases from V and 0 bases from J; junction bases left unmatched: 11.

On this clone itself: One end of the junction varies from germline; a read error may be responsible. This sequence joins TRBV2 and TRBJ2-5; weak D call: TRBD2 (7 bases). The V gene's germline CDR1 is SNHLY and CDR2 FYNNEI. The CDR3 loop spans 14 amino acids. The CDR3 protein is CASSDAGRGETQHF. The CDR3 nucleotides are TGTGCCAGCAGTGACGCGGGGAGGGGGGAGACCCAGCACTTC.

This sequence joins TRBV5-5 and TRBJ2-5; D is uncertain. Germline V gene lookup returns CDR1 SGHKS and CDR2 YYEKEE (reference sequence). Trimming removed 0 bases at V and 7 bases at J, with 13 bases between. This CDR3 region has 14 residues. The CDR3 reads CASSLDSFDATQYF. The CDR3 DNA follows: TGTGCCAGCAGCTTGGACAGTTTTGATGCGACCCAGTACTTC.

The rearrangement uses TRBV27 and TRBJ1-4; 8 bases fit TRBD1. Per germline, CDR1 MNHEY and CDR2 SMNVEV (reference sequence). The CDR3 runs to 14 residues. The V segment lost 4 bases and the J segment 8 bases; nucleotides outside the gene matches: 6. This chain's CDR3 is CASSWTGLREKLFF. CDR3 nucleotides: TGTGCCAGCAGTTGGACAGGGCTAAGAGAAAAACTGTTTTTT.

This chain joins TRBV6-1 and TRBJ1-1, with 7 bases matching TRBD1. The junction had 13 bases not matched to a gene; V was cut back by 3 bases and J by 3 bases. The CDR3 length is 17 residues. CDR1 and CDR2 (germline): MNHNS, SASEGT. This chain's CDR3 is CASSDRPRTGFYTEAFF. The DNA of the CDR3 is TGTGCCAGCAGTGACCGCCCTAGGACAGGCTTTTACACTGAAGCTTTCTTT.

This chain links TRBV7-2 with TRBJ2-5; D gene ambiguous. From germline, CDR1 is SGHTA and CDR2 FQGNSA. The CDR3 loop spans 15 amino acids. Between the trimmed V and J ends, which lost 4 bases and 3 bases, there was a span of 15 bases. This CDR3 is CASSSGFRGKETQYF. The CDR3 DNA sequence: TGTGCCAGCAGCTCCGGGTTCCGCGGCAAAGAGACCCAGTACTTC.